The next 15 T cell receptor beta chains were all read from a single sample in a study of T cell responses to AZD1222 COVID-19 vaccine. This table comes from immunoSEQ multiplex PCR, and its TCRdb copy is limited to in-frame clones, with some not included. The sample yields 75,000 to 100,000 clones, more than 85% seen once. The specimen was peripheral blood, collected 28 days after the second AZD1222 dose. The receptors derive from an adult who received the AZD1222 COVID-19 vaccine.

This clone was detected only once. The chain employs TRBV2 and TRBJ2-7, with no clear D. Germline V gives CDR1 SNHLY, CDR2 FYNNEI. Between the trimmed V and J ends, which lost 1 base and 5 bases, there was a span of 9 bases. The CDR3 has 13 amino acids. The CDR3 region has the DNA TGTGCCAGCAGTGAAGTACGTCGGGACGAGCAGTACTTC. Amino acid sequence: CASSEVRRDEQYF.

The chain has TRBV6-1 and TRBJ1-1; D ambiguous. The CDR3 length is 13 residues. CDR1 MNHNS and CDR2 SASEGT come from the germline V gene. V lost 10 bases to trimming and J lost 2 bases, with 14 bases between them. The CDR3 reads CAIGELTNTEAFF. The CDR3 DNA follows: TGTGCCATAGGAGAGTTAACTAACACTGAAGCTTTCTTT.

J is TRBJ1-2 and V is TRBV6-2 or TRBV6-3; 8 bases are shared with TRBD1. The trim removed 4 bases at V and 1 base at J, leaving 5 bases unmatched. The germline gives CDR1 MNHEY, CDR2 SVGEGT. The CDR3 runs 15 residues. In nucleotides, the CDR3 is TGTGCCAGCAGTTCCCGAGGACAGGGTAACTATGGCTACACCTTC. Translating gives CASSSRGQGNYGYTF.

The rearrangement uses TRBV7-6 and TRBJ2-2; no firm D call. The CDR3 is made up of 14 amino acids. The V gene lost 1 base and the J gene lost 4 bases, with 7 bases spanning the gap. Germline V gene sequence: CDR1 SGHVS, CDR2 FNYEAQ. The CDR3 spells CASSLDTLTGELFF. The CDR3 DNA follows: TGTGCCAGCAGCTTAGACACCCTCACCGGGGAGCTGTTTTTT.

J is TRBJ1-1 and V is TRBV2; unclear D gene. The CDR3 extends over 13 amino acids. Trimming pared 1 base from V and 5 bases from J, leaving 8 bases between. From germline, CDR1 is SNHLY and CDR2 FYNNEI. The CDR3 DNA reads TGTGCCAGCAGTGAAGTACTTCGGACTGAAGCTTTCTTT. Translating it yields CASSEVLRTEAFF.

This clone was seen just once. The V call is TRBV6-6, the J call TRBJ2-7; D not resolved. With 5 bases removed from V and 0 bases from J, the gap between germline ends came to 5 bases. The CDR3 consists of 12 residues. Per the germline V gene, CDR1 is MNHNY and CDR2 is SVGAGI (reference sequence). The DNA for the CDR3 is TGTGCCAGCAGTGAGTCCTCCTACGAGCAGTACTTC. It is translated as CASSESSYEQYF.

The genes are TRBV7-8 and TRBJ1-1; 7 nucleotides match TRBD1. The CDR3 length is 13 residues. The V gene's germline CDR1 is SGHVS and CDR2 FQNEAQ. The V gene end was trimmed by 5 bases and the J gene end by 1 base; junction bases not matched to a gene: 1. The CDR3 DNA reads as TGTGCCAGCAGCCGACAGGGGAACACTGAAGCTTTCTTT. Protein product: CASSRQGNTEAFF.

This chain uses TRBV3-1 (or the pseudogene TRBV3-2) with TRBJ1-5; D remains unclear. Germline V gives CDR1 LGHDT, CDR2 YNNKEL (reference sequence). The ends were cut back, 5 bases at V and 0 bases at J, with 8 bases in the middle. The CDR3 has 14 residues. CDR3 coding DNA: TGTGCCAGCAGCGCTGCCAATAGCAATCAGCCCCAGCATTTT. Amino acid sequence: CASSAANSNQPQHF.

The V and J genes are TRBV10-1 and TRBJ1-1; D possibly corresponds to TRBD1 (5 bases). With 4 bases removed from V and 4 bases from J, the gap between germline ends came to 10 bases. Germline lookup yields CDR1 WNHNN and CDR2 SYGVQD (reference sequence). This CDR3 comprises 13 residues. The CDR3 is CASSAQGVTEAFF. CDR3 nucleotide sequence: TGCGCCAGCAGTGCCCAGGGAGTCACTGAAGCTTTCTTT.

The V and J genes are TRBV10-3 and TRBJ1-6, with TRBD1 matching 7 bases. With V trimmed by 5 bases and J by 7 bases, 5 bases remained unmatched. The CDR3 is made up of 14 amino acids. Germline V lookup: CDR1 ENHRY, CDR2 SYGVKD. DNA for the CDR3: TGTGCCATCAGTCTAGACAGGGACAATTCACCCCTCCACTTT. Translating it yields CAISLDRDNSPLHF.

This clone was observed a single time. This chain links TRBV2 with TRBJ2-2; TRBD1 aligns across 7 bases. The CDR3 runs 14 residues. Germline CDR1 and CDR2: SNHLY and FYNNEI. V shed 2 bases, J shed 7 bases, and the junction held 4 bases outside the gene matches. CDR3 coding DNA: TGTGCCAGCAGTGAAATGGGGACAGACGGGGAGCTGTTTTTT. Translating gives CASSEMGTDGELFF.

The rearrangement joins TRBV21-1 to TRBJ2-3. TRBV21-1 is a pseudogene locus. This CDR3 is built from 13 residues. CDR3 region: CARLRDRTDTQYF. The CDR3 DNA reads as TGTGCCAGACTTCGGGACCGCACAGATACGCAGTATTTT.

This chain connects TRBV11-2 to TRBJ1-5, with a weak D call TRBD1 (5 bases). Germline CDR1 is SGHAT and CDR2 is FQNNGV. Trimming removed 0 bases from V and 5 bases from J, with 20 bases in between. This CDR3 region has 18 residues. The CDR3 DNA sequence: TGTGCCAGCAGCTTAGAGGGCAGGGTAACATCGAACGATCAGCCCCAGCATTTT. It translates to CASSLEGRVTSNDQPQHF.

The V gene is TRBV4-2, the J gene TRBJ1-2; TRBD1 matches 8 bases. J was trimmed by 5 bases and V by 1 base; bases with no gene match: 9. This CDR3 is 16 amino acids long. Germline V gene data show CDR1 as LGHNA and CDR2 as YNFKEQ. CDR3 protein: CASSQGIQGAAYGYTF. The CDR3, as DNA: TGTGCCAGCAGCCAAGGAATTCAGGGGGCGGCTTATGGCTACACCTTC.

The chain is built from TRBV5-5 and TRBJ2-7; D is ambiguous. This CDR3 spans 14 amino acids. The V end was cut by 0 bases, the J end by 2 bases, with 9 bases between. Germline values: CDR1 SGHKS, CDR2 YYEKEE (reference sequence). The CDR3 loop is CASSLELHPYEQYF. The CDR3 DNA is TGTGCCAGCAGCTTGGAACTACACCCCTACGAGCAGTACTTC.